The 25 T cell receptor beta chains below were found in one sample sequenced in a study of cytomegalovirus exposure and HLA in healthy donors. PCR involved 60 Vbeta and 13 Jbeta primers. TCRdb's table, derived via immunoSEQ multiplex PCR, lists solely in-frame clones and lacks some. The table includes just over 150,000 clones, roughly 81% detected once. The source material was PBMCs. The source is a man between 18 and 35 years old in good health and CMV-seropositive.

CDR3: CASSQEMSGRAEAFF. CDR3 DNA sequence: TGCGCCAGCAGCCAAGAAATGTCAGGGAGGGCCGAGGCTTTCTTT. This chain uses TRBV4-1 with TRBJ1-1; D is possibly TRBD1 (5 bases). Between the trimmed V and J ends, which lost 0 bases and 11 bases, there was a span of 19 bases. This CDR3 has 15 residues. Per the germline V gene, CDR1 is MGHRA and CDR2 is YSYEKL.

The chain uses TRBV7-2 and TRBJ1-6; no definite D call. Germline CDR1 and CDR2: SGHTA and FQGNSA. V lost 3 bases to trimming and J lost 9 bases, with 18 bases between them. The CDR3 consists of 16 residues. CDR3 nucleotides: TGTGCCAGCAGCTTTAGTGGAGGCTCATCTCTTTCACCCCTCCACTTT. It translates to CASSFSGGSSLSPLHF. Full variable domain (remainder filled in from reference TRBV7-2 and TRBJ1-6): GAGVSQSPSNKVTEKGKDVELRCDPISGHTALYWYRQSLGQGLEFLIYFQGNSAPDKSGLPSDRFSAERTGGSVSTLTIQRTQQEDSAVYLCASSFSGGSSLSPLHFGNGTRLTVT.

A single count supports this clone. This chain connects TRBV15 to TRBJ1-3; 7 bases line up with TRBD1. CDR1 LNHNV and CDR2 YYDKDF come from the germline V gene (reference sequence). There are 15 residues in the CDR3. Trimming cost V 1 base and J 4 bases; bases outside gene matches: 4. The CDR3 sequence is CATSRGQGTGNTIYF. DNA for the CDR3: TGTGCCACCAGCAGAGGACAGGGAACGGGAAACACCATATATTTT.

The chain combines TRBV4-2 with TRBJ2-1; 9 nucleotides line up with TRBD2. V shed 0 bases and J 6 bases; nucleotides not matched to a gene: 9. Germline CDR1 and CDR2: LGHNA and YNFKEQ. The CDR3 covers 17 residues. The CDR3 DNA reads TGTGCCAGCAGCCAAGATTTAGAAGCGGGGGGATTCAATGAGCAGTTCTTC. As protein: CASSQDLEAGGFNEQFF.

The J gene is TRBJ2-3, the V gene TRBV7-9; a weak D match, TRBD2 (7 bases). This CDR3 region has 14 residues. Germline CDR1 SEHNR, CDR2 FQNEAQ (reference sequence). The V end was cut by 6 bases, the J end by 5 bases, with 15 bases between. CDR3 residues: CASREGGGIDTQYF. The CDR3 bases are TGTGCCAGCAGGGAGGGGGGGGGCATAGATACGCAGTATTTT.

The rearrangement links TRBV9 to TRBJ2-3; D gene ambiguous. The CDR3 is made up of 13 amino acids. Trimming cost V 0 bases and J 3 bases, with 5 bases left between them. Germline V gene lookup returns CDR1 SGDLS and CDR2 YYNGEE. CDR3 coding DNA: TGTGCCAGCAGCGTAGCACAGACAGATACGCAGTATTTT. Its protein is CASSVAQTDTQYF. Based on the CDR3 plus reference TRBV9 and TRBJ2-3, the full variable domain is DSGVTQTPKHLITATGQRVTLRCSPRSGDLSVYWYQQSLDQGLQFLIQYYNGEERAKGNILERFSAQQFPDLHSELNLSSLELGDSALYFCASSVAQTDTQYFGPGTRLTVL.

This chain links TRBV27 with TRBJ2-1; 8 bases fit TRBD1. V was pared by 0 bases and J by 8 bases, with 9 bases of the junction left unmatched. The CDR3 sequence is 16 residues long. CDR1 is MNHEY and CDR2 is SMNVEV in the germline V gene (reference sequence). DNA of the CDR3: TGTGCCAGCAGTTTATCGCAGCAGGGGGCTGAGGATGAGCAGTTCTTC. Encoded protein: CASSLSQQGAEDEQFF.

In this sample, this clone turned up once. The CDR3: CASSDPGRGAVAIYF. CDR3 bases: TGTGCCAGCTCCGATCCCGGGCGCGGGGCCGTCGCCATATATTTT. The chain uses TRBV6-1 and TRBJ1-3, with a weak D call TRBD1 (5 bases). The CDR3 consists of 15 residues. V lost 8 bases and J lost 11, with 25 bases in between. The germline CDR1 and CDR2 sequences are MNHNS and SASEGT.

In its sample, this clone was seen once. The V gene is TRBV7-2, the J gene TRBJ1-5; 9 bases agree with TRBD1. Germline CDR1 reads SGHTA; CDR2 reads FQGNSA. The CDR3 spans 17 residues. V lost 3 bases, J lost 1 base, and 7 bases stayed unmatched. The CDR3 bases are TGTGCCAGCAGCTTGATGACCGGGACAGGGAGCAATCAGCCCCAGCATTTT. Encoded protein: CASSLMTGTGSNQPQHF.

This chain joins TRBV7-2 and TRBJ1-2; 9 bases agree with TRBD1. The CDR3 sequence is 15 residues long. The V gene end was trimmed by 4 bases and the J gene end by 6 bases; junction bases not matched to a gene: 9. Germline-derived CDR1 and CDR2 are SGHTA and FQGNSA. CDR3 nucleotide sequence: TGTGCCAGCAGCTCCCCGGGACAGGGAATCGATGGCTACACCTTC. It specifies CASSSPGQGIDGYTF. The complete variable domain, with remaining parts taken from reference TRBV7-2 and TRBJ1-2, reads GAGVSQSPSNKVTEKGKDVELRCDPISGHTALYWYRQSLGQGLEFLIYFQGNSAPDKSGLPSDRFSAERTGGSVSTLTIQRTQQEDSAVYLCASSSPGQGIDGYTFGSGTRLTVV.

This clone occurred once. The V call is TRBV5-4, the J call TRBJ1-2, with 9 bases matching TRBD1. CDR3 length equals 13 residues. V lost 0 bases, J lost 7 bases, and 1 base stayed unmatched. Germline V gene sequence: CDR1 SGHNT, CDR2 YYREEE (reference sequence). This chain's CDR3 is CASSLDRGLGYTF. In nucleotides, the CDR3 is TGTGCCAGCAGCTTGGACAGGGGGCTTGGCTACACCTTC.

The chain links TRBV19 to TRBJ2-2, with D perhaps matching TRBD1 (6 bases). Germline assignment: CDR1 LNHDA and CDR2 SQIVND (reference sequence). The CDR3 contains 19 residues. V lost 3 bases and J lost 2, with 22 bases in between. The CDR3 coding sequence is TGTGCCAGTAGTATCGACCCCCCAGGGGCGGTATTAAACACCGGGGAGCTGTTTTTT. It codes for CASSIDPPGAVLNTGELFF. The whole variable domain, remainder taken from reference TRBV19 and TRBJ2-2, is DGGITQSPKYLFRKEGQNVTLSCEQNLNHDAMYWYRQDPGQGLRLIYYSQIVNDFQKGDIAEGYSVSREKKESFPLTVTSAQKNPTAFYLCASSIDPPGAVLNTGELFFGEGSRLTVL.

This clone was recorded once. The chain couples TRBV4-3 to TRBJ1-3; 10 nucleotides line up with TRBD1. The germline V gene has CDR1 LGHNA and CDR2 YSLEER. The CDR3 is 18 amino acids. V gave up 1 base and J gave up 0 bases; unmatched junction bases: 6. This CDR3 reads CASSQGTGTGVSGNTIYF. DNA of the CDR3: TGCGCCAGCAGCCAAGGAACCGGGACAGGGGTCTCTGGAAACACCATATATTTT.

The CDR3: CASSIGGSYNEQFF. The CDR3 DNA sequence: TGTGCCAGTAGTATCGGGGGGTCCTACAATGAGCAGTTCTTC. The chain employs TRBV19 and TRBJ2-1, with TRBD2 matching over 7 bases. This CDR3 has 14 residues. CDR1 and CDR2 from the germline V gene are LNHDA and SQIVND (reference sequence). V shed 3 bases and J 1 base; nucleotides not matched to a gene: 0.

The J gene is TRBJ2-3, the V gene TRBV10-3, with 11 bases aligning to TRBD2. Germline assignment: CDR1 ENHRY and CDR2 SYGVKD. Trimming took 8 bases from V and 4 from J; bases not matched to a gene: 2. The CDR3 covers 13 residues. CDR3 amino acids: CAISLAGADTQYF. As DNA, the CDR3 is TGTGCCATCTCACTAGCGGGGGCAGATACGCAGTATTTT.

The chain recombines TRBV10-3 with TRBJ1-4, with D uncertain. Trimming shortened V by 3 bases and J by 8 bases, and 10 bases separated the two germline ends. Germline V CDR1 and CDR2: ENHRY, SYGVKD. This CDR3 has 13 residues. The CDR3 coding sequence is TGTGCCATCAGTGAACTAGAGTCGGAAAAACTGTTTTTT. The encoded protein is CAISELESEKLFF.

This rearrangement joins TRBV7-9 to TRBJ2-3; TRBD2 is a possible D gene (7 bases). Trimming left V 2 bases short and J 2 bases short, with 11 bases between. CDR3 length: 15 amino acids. CDR1 and CDR2 (germline): SEHNR, FQNEAQ (reference sequence). Here the CDR3 DNA reads TGTGCCAGCAGCTTAAAGGGGGGGTACACAGATACGCAGTATTTT. Protein product: CASSLKGGYTDTQYF. The full variable domain, in which reference TRBV7-9 and TRBJ2-3 provide the parts outside the CDR3, is DTGVSQNPRHKITKRGQNVTFRCDPISEHNRLYWYRQTLGQGPEFLTYFQNEAQLEKSRLLSDRFSAERPKGSFSTLEIQRTEQGDSAMYLCASSLKGGYTDTQYFGPGTRLTVL.

There are a few counts of this clone. The chain joins TRBV2 to TRBJ2-3, with no clear D. There are 14 residues in the CDR3. V was shortened by 7 bases and J by 2 bases, with 13 bases between the two germline ends. CDR1 is SNHLY, CDR2 FYNNEI, per germline. CDR3 region: CASTASTYTDTQYF. DNA of the CDR3: TGTGCCAGCACTGCATCAACTTACACAGATACGCAGTATTTT.

The chain has TRBV29-1 and TRBJ1-1; D remains ambiguous. The germline gives CDR1 SQVTM, CDR2 ANQGSEA. V was cut by 5 bases and J by 3 bases, with 13 bases left in between. The CDR3 totals 13 residues. Here the CDR3 DNA reads TGCAGCGTTCTCCCCTTGAGCGACACTGAAGCTTTCTTT. It codes for CSVLPLSDTEAFF.

The rearrangement uses TRBV6-1 and TRBJ1-4, with D unresolved. The CDR3 is 14 amino acids. V shed 4 bases and J shed 4 bases, with 10 bases lying between them. The germline V gene encodes CDR1 MNHNS and CDR2 SASEGT. This CDR3 reads CASSAGNLNEKLFF. DNA for the CDR3: TGTGCCAGCAGTGCGGGAAACCTTAATGAAAAACTGTTTTTT.

This clone was counted a few times. V gene TRBV11-3 combines with J gene TRBJ1-1; no firm D call. The CDR3 covers 11 residues. CDR1 is SGHNT, CDR2 YENEEA, per germline. The germline V and J ends were trimmed by 5 bases and 6 bases, with 7 bases remaining between them. In DNA, the CDR3 is TGTGCCAGCAGCCTCGGGTCTGAAGCTTTCTTT. It yields the protein CASSLGSEAFF.

CDR3 loop: CASSLTGVNEKLFF. The CDR3 DNA reads TGTGCCAGCAGTCTCACAGGGGTTAATGAAAAACTGTTTTTT. The genes are TRBV7-2 and TRBJ1-4, with 7 bases that match TRBD1. The germline CDR1 and CDR2 sequences are SGHTA and FQGNSA. This CDR3 is built from 14 residues. Losses at the gene ends were 6 bases for V and 4 bases for J; bases not matched to a gene: 5.

The J gene is TRBJ2-3, the V gene TRBV9, with D unclear. Trimming cost V 4 bases and J 4 bases, with 13 bases left between them. Germline CDR1 reads SGDLS; CDR2 reads YYNGEE. This CDR3 contains 14 residues. The CDR3 spells CASSPRYTPDTQYF. The CDR3 nucleotides read TGTGCCAGCAGCCCCAGATACACGCCAGATACGCAGTATTTT.

V gene TRBV4-2 combines with J gene TRBJ1-1; D gene unclear. This CDR3 contains 13 residues. Trimming pared 3 bases from V and 11 bases from J, leaving 16 bases between. Per the germline V gene, CDR1 is LGHNA and CDR2 is YNFKEQ. Written as DNA, the CDR3 is TGTGCCAGCAGCCATGGGTCGTCGGGGTCGGCTTTCTTT. Residues: CASSHGSSGSAFF.

The V call is TRBV2, the J call TRBJ2-1; TRBD2 aligns across 8 bases. CDR1 is SNHLY, CDR2 FYNNEI, per germline. There are 16 residues in the CDR3. Trimming at V came to 1 base and at J to 4 bases, leaving 6 bases not matched to a gene. For the CDR3, the DNA is TGTGCCAGCAGTGAAGATGGTCGGGGGGGGTACAATGAGCAGTTCTTC. It translates to CASSEDGRGGYNEQFF.